The 3 T cell receptor beta chains below all came from one sample that was sequenced in a study of CD8 T cells in ankylosing spondylitis. The study's findings and limits: Blood from ankylosing spondylitis patients appeared to carry a characteristic eight-variant TCR beta motif.

TCRdb itself ran the 5' RACE reads through MiXCR, one entry per CDR3 protein. The table lists 800,000 to 900,000 distinct CDR3 sequences, approximately 12% of them singletons. These receptors have no identified antigens. The specimen was blood, either unsorted or a sorted T cell fraction (not recorded which). The receptors shown here come from a male donor with ankylosing spondylitis.

This clonotype was recorded a few times. This rearrangement joins TRBV29-1 to TRBJ2-5; D is ambiguous. This CDR3 comprises 11 residues. The germline V gene has CDR1 SQVTM and CDR2 ANQGSEA. The V end was cut by 0 bases, the J end by 5 bases, with 4 bases between. CDR3 region: CSVEEWETQYF. CDR3 in DNA: TGCAGCGTTGAAGAGTGGGAGACCCAGTACTTC.

In its sample, this clonotype was seen many times. The chain recombines TRBV28 with TRBJ2-4; D is undetermined. V was trimmed by 1 base and J by 6 bases, leaving 10 bases between them. The CDR3 loop spans 14 amino acids. CDR1 is MDHEN and CDR2 is SYDVKM in the germline V gene. The CDR3 region is CASSLSTTGNIQYF. DNA for the CDR3: TGTGCCAGCAGTTTATCCACGACCGGAAACATTCAGTACTTC.

Only a few counts were recorded for this clonotype. The chain links TRBV6-1 to TRBJ1-1; possible D gene TRBD1, 5 bases. V lost 11 bases and J lost 0, with 16 bases in between. This CDR3 comprises 14 residues. Germline V CDR1 and CDR2: MNHNS, SASEGT. The chain's CDR3 is CAGNTGPLNTEAFF. As DNA, the CDR3 is TGTGCCGGTAACACGGGACCGTTGAACACTGAAGCTTTCTTT.